One T cell receptor beta chain is described in this entry. What was sequenced were expressed TCRB transcripts, since all of the isolated RNA had been reverse transcribed. Assay: immunoSEQ multiplex PCR; the TCRdb copy retains only in-frame clones and omits some. The sample has approximately 250,000 clones; 12% to 15% are singletons. This sample is drawn from a study of beta chain features in type 1 diabetes. CD4+ naive, central memory, regulatory and stem cell-like memory subsets were isolated by sorting on CD45RO/CCR7/CD25/CD127/CD95/CD27. The sequence was collected from a woman between 35 and 50 years old in good health. The sequenced material came from naive CD4+ T cells from blood.

CDR3 sequence reads: CASSSPVTRGTQYF. The CDR3 nucleotides read TGTGCCAGCAGCTCCCCCGTTACCAGAGGGACCCAGTACTTC. The chain combines TRBV7-2 with TRBJ2-5; D is undetermined. Germline CDR1 reads SGHTA; CDR2 reads FQGNSA. The CDR3 runs 14 residues. The V end lost 4 bases, the J end lost 7 bases, and 16 bases lay between the germline ends.